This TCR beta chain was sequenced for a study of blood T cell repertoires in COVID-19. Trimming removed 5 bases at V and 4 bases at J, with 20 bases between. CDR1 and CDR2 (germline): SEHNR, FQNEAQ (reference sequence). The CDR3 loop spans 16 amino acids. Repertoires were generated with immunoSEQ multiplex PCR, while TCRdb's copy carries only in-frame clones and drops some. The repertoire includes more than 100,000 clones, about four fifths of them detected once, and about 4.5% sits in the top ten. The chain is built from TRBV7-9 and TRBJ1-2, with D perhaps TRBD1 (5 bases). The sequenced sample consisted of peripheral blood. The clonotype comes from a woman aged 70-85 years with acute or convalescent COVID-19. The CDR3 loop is CASSPLLQGRAYGYTF. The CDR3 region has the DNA TGTGCCAGCAGCCCCCTGTTGCAGGGTAGGGCCTATGGCTACACCTTC.